This T cell receptor beta chain was obtained from a study of molecular identifiers for immune sequencing clone quantification. The study's findings and limits: Clone sizes could be underestimated for highly expanded clones when identical TCR molecules share a barcode. Jurkat TCR RNA spiked in from one cell could reportedly be detected among 900,000 or so naive cells.

TCRdb re-called the PCR reads through MiXCR, storing one row per CDR3 protein. Here the sample spans under 600,000 distinct CDR3 sequences, about a quarter being singletons. CD8+CD4-CCR7+CD45RA+ sorting gave the naive CD8 T cells. V was pared by 0 bases and J by 2 bases, with 6 bases of the junction left unmatched. The CDR3 totals 17 residues. Germline loops: CDR1 LGHDT, CDR2 YNNKEL (reference sequence). For this clonotype: Its antigen remains unidentified.

Sequencing was carried out using naive CD8+ T cells from blood, with Jurkat cell RNA spiked in. Stated subset: FACS-sorted CD8+CD4-CCR7+CD45RA+ naive T cells. The source is a human donor in good health. Some libraries in this study had Jurkat cell RNA spiked in. The chain combines TRBV3-1 with TRBJ2-3, with 9 bases that match TRBD1. The CDR3 loop is CASSQDRTGADTDTQYF. The CDR3 DNA reads TGTGCCAGCAGCCAAGATAGGACAGGGGCTGACACAGATACGCAGTATTTT.